In its sample, the clone carrying this T cell receptor beta chain was seen once. Germline CDR1 reads PRHDT; CDR2 reads FYEKMQ (reference sequence). This CDR3 has 12 amino acids. Trimming pared 5 bases from V and 6 bases from J, leaving 9 bases between. These data are taken from a study of shared T cell receptors in the human thymus. TCRdb keeps only in-frame clones here, not all; method: immunoSEQ multiplex PCR. The table records 500,000 to 850,000 clones, about 90% of them present only once. The same data also contributed to another study, on human thymus T cells.

The chain uses TRBV13 and TRBJ2-3, with D uncertain. The TCR originated in a boy in the first two years of life with a congenital heart defect. Sequenced material: thymocytes. CDR3 in DNA: TGTGCCAGCAGCCCTACCCTCGATACGCAGTATTTT. It specifies CASSPTLDTQYF.